This T cell receptor beta chain was captured by sequencing in a study of technical replicates of blood from four donors. The table came from immunoSEQ multiplex PCR; TCRdb's copy has only in-frame clones and leaves some out. The table lists under 95,000 clones, about 94% of them singletons, with less than 0.3% in the top ten. CDR1 and CDR2 (germline): SGHAT, FQNNGV. CDR3 length: 16 residues. V lost 2 bases, J lost 9 bases, and 5 bases stayed unmatched. The receptor's source is a human donor in good health. Sequencing used T cells isolated from PBMCs. The chain joins TRBV11-2 to TRBJ2-1, with 15 bases identical to TRBD2. The CDR3 DNA follows: TGTGCCAGCAGCTTATGGACTAGCGGGGGGGCCCGTGAGCAGTTCTTC. Protein: CASSLWTSGGAREQFF. The entire variable domain, with the rest obtained from reference TRBV11-2 and TRBJ2-1, is as follows: EAGVAQSPRYKIIEKRQSVAFWCNPISGHATLYWYQQILGQGPKLLIQFQNNGVVDDSQLPKDRFSAERLKGVDSTLKIQPAKLEDSAVYLCASSLWTSGGAREQFFGPGTRLTVL.